The clone carrying this TCR beta chain was recorded once. The data derive from a study of human T cells and chemical hapten exposure. A single record per CDR3 protein comes from TCRdb applying MiXCR to the RACE reads. This sample has about 270,000 distinct CDR3 sequences, with over 7.5% found just once. The CDR3 contains 17 residues. Trimming at V came to 4 bases and at J to 6 bases, leaving 13 bases not matched to a gene. From germline, CDR1 is SGHDN and CDR2 FVKESK. Regarding time point: pre-sensitization, week 0. Treatment reported: therapeutic diphenylcyclopropenone sensitization with weekly scalp DPC.

This specimen consisted of whole blood, obtained in connection with sensitization to the hapten diphenylcyclopropenone (DPC). This TCR came from a man in his late teens or twenties with alopecia areata. Some clones in this sample may be carry-over from other donors' samples. The chain uses TRBV14 and TRBJ2-2, with 8 bases that match TRBD1. This chain's CDR3 is CASSLRRTGPSAGELFF. For the CDR3, the DNA is TGTGCCAGCAGCCTCCGAAGGACAGGGCCATCGGCCGGGGAGCTGTTTTTT.